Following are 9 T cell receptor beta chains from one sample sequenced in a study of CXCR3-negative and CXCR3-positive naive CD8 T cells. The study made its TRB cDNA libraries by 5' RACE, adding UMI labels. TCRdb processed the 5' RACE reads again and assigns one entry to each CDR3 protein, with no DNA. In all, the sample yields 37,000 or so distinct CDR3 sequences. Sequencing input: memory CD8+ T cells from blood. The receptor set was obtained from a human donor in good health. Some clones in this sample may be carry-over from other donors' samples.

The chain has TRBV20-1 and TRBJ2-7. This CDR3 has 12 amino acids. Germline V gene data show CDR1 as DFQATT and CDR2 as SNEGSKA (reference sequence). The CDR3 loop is CSAREDGNEQYF.

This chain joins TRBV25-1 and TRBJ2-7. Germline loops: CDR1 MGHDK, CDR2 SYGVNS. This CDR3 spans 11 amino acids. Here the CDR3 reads CASRDGYEQYF.

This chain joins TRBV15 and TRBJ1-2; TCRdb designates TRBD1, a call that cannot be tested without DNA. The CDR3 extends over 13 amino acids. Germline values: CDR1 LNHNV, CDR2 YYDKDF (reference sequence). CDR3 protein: CATSSYPGEGYTF.

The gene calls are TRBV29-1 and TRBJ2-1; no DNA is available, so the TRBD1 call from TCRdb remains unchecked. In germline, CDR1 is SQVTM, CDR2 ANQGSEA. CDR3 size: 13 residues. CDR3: CSVRPGTYNEQFF.

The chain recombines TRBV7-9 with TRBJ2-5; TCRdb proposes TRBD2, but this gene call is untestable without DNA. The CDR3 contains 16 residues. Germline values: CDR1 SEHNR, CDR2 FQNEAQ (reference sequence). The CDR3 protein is CASSLPLAGGQETQYF.

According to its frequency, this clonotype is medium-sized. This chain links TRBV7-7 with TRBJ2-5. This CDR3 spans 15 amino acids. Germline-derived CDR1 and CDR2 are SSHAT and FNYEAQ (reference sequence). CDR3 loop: CASSLLDGSGETQYF.

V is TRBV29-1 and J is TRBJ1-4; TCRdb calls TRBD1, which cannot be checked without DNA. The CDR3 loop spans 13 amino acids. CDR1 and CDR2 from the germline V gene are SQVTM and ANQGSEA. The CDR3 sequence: CSAGTGLGEKLFF. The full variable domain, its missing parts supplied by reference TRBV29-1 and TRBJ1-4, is SAVISQKPSRDICQRGTSLTIQCQVDSQVTMMFWYRQQPGQSLTLIATANQGSEATYESGFVIDKFPISRPNLTFSTLTVSNMSPEDSSIYLCSAGTGLGEKLFFGSGTQLSVL.

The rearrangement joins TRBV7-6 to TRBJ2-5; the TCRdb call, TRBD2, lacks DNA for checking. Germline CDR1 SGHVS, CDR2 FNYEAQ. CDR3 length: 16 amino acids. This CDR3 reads CASTLTSGVLLGTQYF.

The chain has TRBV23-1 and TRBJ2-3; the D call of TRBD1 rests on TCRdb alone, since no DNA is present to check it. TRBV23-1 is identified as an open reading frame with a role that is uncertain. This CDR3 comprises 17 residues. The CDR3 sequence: CASSQLVAGRITDTQYF.